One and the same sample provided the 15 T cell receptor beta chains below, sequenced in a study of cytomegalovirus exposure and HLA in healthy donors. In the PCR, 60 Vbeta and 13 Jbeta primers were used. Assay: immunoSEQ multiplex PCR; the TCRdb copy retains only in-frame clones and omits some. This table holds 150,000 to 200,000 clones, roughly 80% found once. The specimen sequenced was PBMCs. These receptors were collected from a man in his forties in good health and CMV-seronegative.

The CDR3 DNA sequence: TGTGCCAGCAGTGCGGACAGGGGCACCGGGGAGCTGTTTTTT. Encoded protein: CASSADRGTGELFF. The chain employs TRBV25-1 and TRBJ2-2; TRBD1 matches at 9 bases. From germline, CDR1 is MGHDK and CDR2 SYGVNS. The CDR3 is made up of 14 amino acids. With 4 bases clipped from V and 4 bases from J, the junction kept 1 base outside the gene matches.

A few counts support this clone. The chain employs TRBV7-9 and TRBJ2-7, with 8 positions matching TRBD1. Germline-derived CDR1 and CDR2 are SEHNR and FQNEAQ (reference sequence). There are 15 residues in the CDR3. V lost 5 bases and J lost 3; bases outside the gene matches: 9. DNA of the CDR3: TGTGCCAGCAGCCCTCGGACAGGGAAAGGCTACGAGCAGTACTTC. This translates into CASSPRTGKGYEQYF.

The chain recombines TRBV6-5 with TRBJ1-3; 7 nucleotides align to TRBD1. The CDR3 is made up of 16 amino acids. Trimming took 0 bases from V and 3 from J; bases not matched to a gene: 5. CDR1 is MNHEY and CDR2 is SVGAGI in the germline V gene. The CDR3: CASSYSRQGRGNTIYF. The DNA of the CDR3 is TGTGCCAGCAGTTACTCCCGACAGGGACGTGGAAACACCATATATTTT.

The CDR3 bases are TGTGCCAGCGAAGCTGGTCTGGACACTGAAGCTTTCTTT. This sequence encodes CASEAGLDTEAFF. The rearrangement uses TRBV6-5 and TRBJ1-1, with D unresolved. Trimming left V 8 bases short and J 3 bases short, with 13 bases between. This CDR3 has 13 residues. Germline V lookup: CDR1 MNHEY, CDR2 SVGAGI.

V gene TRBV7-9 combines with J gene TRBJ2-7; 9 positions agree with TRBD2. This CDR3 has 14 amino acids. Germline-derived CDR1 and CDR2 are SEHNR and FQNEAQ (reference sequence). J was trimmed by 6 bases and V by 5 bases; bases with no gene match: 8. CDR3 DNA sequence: TGTGCCAGCAGCCAGCGGACTAGCGAAGGCGAGCAGTACTTC. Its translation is CASSQRTSEGEQYF.

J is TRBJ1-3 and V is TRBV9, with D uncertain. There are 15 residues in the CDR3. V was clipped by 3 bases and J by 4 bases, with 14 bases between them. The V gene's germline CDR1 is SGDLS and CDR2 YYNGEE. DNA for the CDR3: TGTGCCAGCAGCGGGGTACGAGGGCTAGGAAACACCATATATTTT. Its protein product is CASSGVRGLGNTIYF.

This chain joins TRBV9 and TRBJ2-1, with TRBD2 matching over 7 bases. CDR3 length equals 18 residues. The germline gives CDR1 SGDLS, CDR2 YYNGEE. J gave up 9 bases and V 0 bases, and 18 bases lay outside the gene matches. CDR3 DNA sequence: TGTGCCAGCAGCGTAGATCCGAGGGCTAGCGGCCACCGGGGTGAGCAGTTCTTC. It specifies CASSVDPRASGHRGEQFF.

CDR3 sequence: CASTSGRSNEQFF. CDR3 in DNA: TGTGCCAGTACTAGCGGGAGATCCAATGAGCAGTTCTTC. The V call is TRBV19, the J call TRBJ2-1; 10 bases line up with TRBD2. V was clipped by 7 bases and J by 6 bases; unmatched bases: 3. This CDR3 is 13 amino acids long. CDR1 is LNHDA and CDR2 is SQIVND in the germline V gene (reference sequence).

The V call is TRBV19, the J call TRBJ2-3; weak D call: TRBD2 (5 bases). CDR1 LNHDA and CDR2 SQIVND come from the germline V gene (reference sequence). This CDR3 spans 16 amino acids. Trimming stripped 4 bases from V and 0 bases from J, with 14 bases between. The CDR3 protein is CASSRASPPSTDTQYF. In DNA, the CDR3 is TGTGCCAGTAGTAGGGCTAGCCCCCCTAGCACAGATACGCAGTATTTT.

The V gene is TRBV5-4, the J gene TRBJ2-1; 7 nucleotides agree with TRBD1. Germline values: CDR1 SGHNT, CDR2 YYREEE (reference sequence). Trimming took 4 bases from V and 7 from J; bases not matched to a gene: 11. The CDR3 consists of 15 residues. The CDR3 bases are TGTGCCAGCAGCGTGGGGACAGACACTTTTAATGAGCAGTTCTTC. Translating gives CASSVGTDTFNEQFF. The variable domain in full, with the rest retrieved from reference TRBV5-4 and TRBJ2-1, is ETGVTQSPTHLIKTRGQQVTLRCSSQSGHNTVSWYQQALGQGPQFIFQYYREEENGRGNFPPRFSGLQFPNYSSELNVNALELDDSALYLCASSVGTDTFNEQFFGPGTRLTVL.

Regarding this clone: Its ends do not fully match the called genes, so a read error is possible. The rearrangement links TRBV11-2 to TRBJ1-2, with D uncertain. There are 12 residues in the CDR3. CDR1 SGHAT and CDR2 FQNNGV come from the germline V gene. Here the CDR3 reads CASSPGVEGGAF. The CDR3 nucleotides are TGTGCCAGCAGCCCCGGGGTGGAGGGTGGGGCCTTC.

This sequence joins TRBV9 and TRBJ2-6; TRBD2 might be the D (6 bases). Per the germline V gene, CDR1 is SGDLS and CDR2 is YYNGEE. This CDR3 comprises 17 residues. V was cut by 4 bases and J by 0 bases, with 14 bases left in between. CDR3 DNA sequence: TGTGCCAGCAGCCTCCGCGGGGAGAGCTCTGGGGCCAACGTCCTGACTTTC. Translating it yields CASSLRGESSGANVLTF.

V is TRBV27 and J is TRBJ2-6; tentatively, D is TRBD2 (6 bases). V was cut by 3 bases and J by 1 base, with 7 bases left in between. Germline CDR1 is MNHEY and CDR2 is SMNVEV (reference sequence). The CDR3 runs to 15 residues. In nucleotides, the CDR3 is TGTGCCAGCAGTTTTGGAGGGTCTGGGGCCAACGTCCTGACTTTC. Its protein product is CASSFGGSGANVLTF.

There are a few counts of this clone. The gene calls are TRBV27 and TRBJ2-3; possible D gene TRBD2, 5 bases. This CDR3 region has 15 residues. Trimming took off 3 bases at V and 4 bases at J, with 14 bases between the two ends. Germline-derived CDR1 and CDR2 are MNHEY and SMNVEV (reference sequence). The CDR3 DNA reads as TGTGCCAGCAGTTTTGTTGGTGGGCGGGCAGATACGCAGTATTTT. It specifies CASSFVGGRADTQYF.

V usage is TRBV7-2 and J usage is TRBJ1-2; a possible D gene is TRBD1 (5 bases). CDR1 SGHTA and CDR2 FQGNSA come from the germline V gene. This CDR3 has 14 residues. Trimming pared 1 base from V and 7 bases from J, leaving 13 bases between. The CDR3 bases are TGTGCCAGCAGCTTAGTAGGCCAGGGAGGTGGCTACACCTTC. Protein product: CASSLVGQGGGYTF. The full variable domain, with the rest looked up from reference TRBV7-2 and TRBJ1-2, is GAGVSQSPSNKVTEKGKDVELRCDPISGHTALYWYRQSLGQGLEFLIYFQGNSAPDKSGLPSDRFSAERTGGSVSTLTIQRTQQEDSAVYLCASSLVGQGGGYTFGSGTRLTVV.